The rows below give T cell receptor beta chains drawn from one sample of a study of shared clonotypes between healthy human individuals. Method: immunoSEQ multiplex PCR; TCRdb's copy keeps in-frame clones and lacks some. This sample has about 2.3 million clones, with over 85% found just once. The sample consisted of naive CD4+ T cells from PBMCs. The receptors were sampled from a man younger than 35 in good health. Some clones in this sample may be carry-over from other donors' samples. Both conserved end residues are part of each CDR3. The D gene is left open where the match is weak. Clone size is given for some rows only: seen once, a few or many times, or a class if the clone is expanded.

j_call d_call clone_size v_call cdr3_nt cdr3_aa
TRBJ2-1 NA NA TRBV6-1 TGTGCCAGCACCCAGATCCACTCCTACAATGAGCAGTTCTTC CASTQIHSYNEQFF
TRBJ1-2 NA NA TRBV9 TGTGCCAGCAGCGGAGACAGTGCGGGGACGCCCTATGGCTACACCTTC CASSGDSAGTPYGYTF
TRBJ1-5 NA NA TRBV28 TGTGCCAGCAGTTTACTAAACATGGGCCTCCCTAGTCAGCCCCAGCATTTT CASSLLNMGLPSQPQHF
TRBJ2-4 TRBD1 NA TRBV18 TGTGCCAGCTCATTAGGACAGGGGGAGTACATTCAGTACTTC CASSLGQGEYIQYF
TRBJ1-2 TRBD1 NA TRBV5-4 TGTGCCAGCAGCTTGCTATGGACAGGGGGCGAAGGTGGCTACACCTTC CASSLLWTGGEGGYTF
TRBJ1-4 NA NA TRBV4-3 TGCGCCAGCAGCCAAGTGGGGAATAATGAAAAACTGTTTTTT CASSQVGNNEKLFF
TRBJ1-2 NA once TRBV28 TGTGCCAGCAGTTATACCTACTTGGCCGGGCCGGATTATGGCTACACCTTC CASSYTYLAGPDYGYTF
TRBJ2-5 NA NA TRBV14 TGTGCCAGCAGCGAGTTAGGCGGGTCGGGGGAGACCCAGTACTTC CASSELGGSGETQYF
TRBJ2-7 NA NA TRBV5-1 TGCGCCAGCAGCTTGTTGGCAGGGACCTACGAGCAGTACTTC CASSLLAGTYEQYF
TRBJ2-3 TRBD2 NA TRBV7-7 TGTGCCAGCAGCCCCCGGGAGGGGCGAATAACAGATACGCAGTATTTT CASSPREGRITDTQYF
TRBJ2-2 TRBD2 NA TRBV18 TGTGCCAGCTCACCAGCCCGGGGGGGACCCGGGGAGCTGTTTTTT CASSPARGGPGELFF
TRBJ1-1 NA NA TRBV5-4 TGTGCCAGCAGCTCAGTCAGGGAAAAAGCTTTCTTT CASSSVREKAFF
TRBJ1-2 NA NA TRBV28 TGTGCCAGCAGGCCGGGCGCACGTACGGGGGCCCCGGATGGCTACACCTTC CASRPGARTGAPDGYTF
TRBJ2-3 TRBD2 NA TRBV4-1 TGCGCCAGCAGCCAACGGACTAGCGGGAGGGCCACAGATACGCAGTATTTT CASSQRTSGRATDTQYF
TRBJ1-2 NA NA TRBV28 TGTGCCAGCAGAGGGACACCTGGTGACTATGGCTACACCTTC CASRGTPGDYGYTF
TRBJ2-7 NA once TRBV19 TGTGCCAGTAGTAAGCCCCTCGGGCAGGGCTCCTACGAGCAGTACTTC CASSKPLGQGSYEQYF
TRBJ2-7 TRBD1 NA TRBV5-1 TGCGCCAGCAGGTTTGGGACAGCCTACGAGCAGTACTTC CASRFGTAYEQYF
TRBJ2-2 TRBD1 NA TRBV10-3 TGTGCCATCAGTGCCCGACAGGGAAGCACCGGGGAGCTGTTTTTT CAISARQGSTGELFF
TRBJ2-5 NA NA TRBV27 TGTGCCAGCAACTCGGAGGGCGGGGCCCAGTACTTC CASNSEGGAQYF
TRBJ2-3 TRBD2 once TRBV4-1 TGCGCCAGCAGCCGTGGACTAGTTGCGAGTGGTAGCACAGATACGCAGTATTTT CASSRGLVASGSTDTQYF
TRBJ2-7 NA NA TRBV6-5 TGTGCCAGCAGGCCCCCGGGACAACCGGACTACGAGCAGTACTTC CASRPPGQPDYEQYF
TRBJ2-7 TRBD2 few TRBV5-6 TGTGCCACCCGGTTAGCGGGGATCTCCTACGAGCAGTACTTC CATRLAGISYEQYF
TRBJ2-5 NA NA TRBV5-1 TGCGCCAGCAGCTTGTATCCTGGCCAAGAGACCCAGTACTTC CASSLYPGQETQYF
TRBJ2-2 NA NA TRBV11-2 TGTGCCAGCAGCTTTACAGGGTCGAACACCGGGGAGCTGTTTTTT CASSFTGSNTGELFF
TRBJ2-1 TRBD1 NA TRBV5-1 TGCGCCAGCAGCGACGGACAGGGGAACTACAATGAGCAGTTCTTC CASSDGQGNYNEQFF
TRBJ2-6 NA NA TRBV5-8 TGTGCCAGCAGCTTGAGAGGGGCTGGGGCCAACGTCCTGACTTTC CASSLRGAGANVLTF
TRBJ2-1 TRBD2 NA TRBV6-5 TGTGCCAGCAGTTACTCCCACGGGAGGGATTACAATGAGCAGTTCTTC CASSYSHGRDYNEQFF
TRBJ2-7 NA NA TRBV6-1 TGTGCCAGCAGTGAAGGGTATGGGGGACGGTACTACGAGCAGTACTTC CASSEGYGGRYYEQYF